This T cell receptor (beta chain) emerged from a study of Tregs in tolerant kidney transplant recipients. V trimming: 5 bases; J trimming: 6 bases; junction bases outside the gene matches: 11. Germline lookup yields CDR1 SGHNT and CDR2 YYREEE (reference sequence). The CDR3 length is 15 residues. The table came from immunoSEQ multiplex PCR; TCRdb's copy has only in-frame clones and leaves some out. This sample carries roughly 99,000 clones, 93% of them seen once, and the ten largest clones take 0.46%. The sequencing used CD4+ T cells from blood, collected before the transplant. The chain links TRBV5-4 to TRBJ2-1, with 7 bases identical to TRBD1. This clonotype originated in a human donor who received a combined kidney and bone marrow transplant. The CDR3 is CASSKTGEGANEQFF. The CDR3 region has the DNA TGTGCCAGCAGTAAGACAGGTGAGGGGGCCAATGAGCAGTTCTTC.